These T cell receptor beta chains were read from a single sample in a study of beta chain features in type 1 diabetes. TCRdb's table, derived via immunoSEQ multiplex PCR, lists solely in-frame clones and lacks some. The sample carries 970,000 or so clones, 15% to 20% recorded once. Sample: naive CD4+ T cells from blood. The receptors come from a woman aged 18-29 years in good health. Each CDR3 is given with its conserved first and last residue. A D gene is named only where the DNA matches it firmly. Clone size, where shown, is once, few, many, or a class for clones that have expanded.

size	D	V	J	DNA	CDR3
few	TRBD2	TRBV15	TRBJ2-7	TGTGCCACCAGCCACACAAGCGGGAGCTACGAGCAGTACTTC	CATSHTSGSYEQYF
.	.	TRBV6-4	TRBJ1-5	TGTGCCAGCAGTGTTAATAGCAATCAGCCCCAGCATTTT	CASSVNSNQPQHF
.	TRBD1	TRBV4-3	TRBJ2-2	TGCGCCAGCAGCCAAGGTGCGGGACAGGGGGCCCTGTTTTTT	CASSQGAGQGALFF
.	TRBD1	TRBV9	TRBJ2-5	TGTGCCAGCAGCAACCCCACAGGGGCGGAGACCCAGTACTTC	CASSNPTGAETQYF
.	.	TRBV19	TRBJ1-2	TGTGCCAGTAGTATCCAAGGGACGCCAAACTATGGCTACACCTTC	CASSIQGTPNYGYTF
few	.	TRBV28	TRBJ2-7	TGTGCCAGCAGTTTGGCCGCGTACGAGCAGTACTTC	CASSLAAYEQYF
few	.	TRBV28	TRBJ2-7	TGTGCCAGCAGTTTGGGCCACGAGCAGTACTTC	CASSLGHEQYF
.	TRBD1	TRBV19	TRBJ1-5	TGTGCCAGTAGTGACAGGGGGCACCAGCCCCAGCATTTT	CASSDRGHQPQHF
.	TRBD2	TRBV11-3	TRBJ2-1	TGTGCCAGCAGCTTAGACGGGACTAGGACCAACAATGAGCAGTTCTTC	CASSLDGTRTNNEQFF
.	.	TRBV2	TRBJ2-1	TGTGCCAGCAGTGACAGAAGATTCTACAATGAGCAGTTCTTC	CASSDRRFYNEQFF
.	.	TRBV7-3	TRBJ2-1	TGTGCCAGCAGCCCTCAGGGTAGCGGTTACAATGAGCAGTTCTTC	CASSPQGSGYNEQFF
.	.	TRBV11-2	TRBJ1-1	TGTGCCAGCAGCTTAGATTGGGGGTCTGAAGCTTTCTTT	CASSLDWGSEAFF
.	.	TRBV9	TRBJ2-2	TGTGCCAGCAGCGTTTCAGGGGTTGCCGGGGAGCTGTTTTTT	CASSVSGVAGELFF
.	.	TRBV6-6	TRBJ1-3	TGTGCCAGCAGTTACACCGGGACCTCTGGAAACACCATATATTTT	CASSYTGTSGNTIYF
few	TRBD1	TRBV6-5	TRBJ1-1	TGTGCCAGCAGTAGGGGACAGATGAACACTGAAGCTTTCTTT	CASSRGQMNTEAFF
.	.	TRBV7-9	TRBJ1-3	TGTGCCAGCAGCTCCTATTTCTCTGGAAACACCATATATTTT	CASSSYFSGNTIYF
.	.	TRBV19	TRBJ1-5	TGTGCCAGTAGTGACAGAAGTAGCAATCAGCCCCAGCATTTT	CASSDRSSNQPQHF
.	TRBD2	TRBV9	TRBJ2-1	TGTGCCAGCAGCGCGCTCGGGACTAGCTCCTACAATGAGCAGTTCTTC	CASSALGTSSYNEQFF
few	.	TRBV5-1	TRBJ1-1	TGCGCCAGCAGCAACTCCAGGGGAAGGGGCACTGAAGCTTTCTTT	CASSNSRGRGTEAFF
.	.	TRBV15	TRBJ2-1	TGTGCCACCAGCAGGGACGAATACAATGAGCAGTTCTTC	CATSRDEYNEQFF
few	.	TRBV7-2	TRBJ2-3	TGTGCCAGCAGCTTGATGGAAGTTGCAGATACGCAGTATTTT	CASSLMEVADTQYF
few	TRBD1	TRBV5-1	TRBJ2-1	TGCGCCAGCAGCTTCGGGACAGGGGGCCTTGAGCAGTTCTTC	CASSFGTGGLEQFF
.	.	TRBV7-9	TRBJ2-1	TGTGCCAGCACCCAAGGGGCCAATGAGCAGTTCTTC	CASTQGANEQFF
.	.	TRBV2	TRBJ2-1	TGTGCCAGCAGTGTTCTAGCCTCCTACAATGAGCAGTTCTTC	CASSVLASYNEQFF
.	TRBD1	TRBV2	TRBJ1-1	TGTGCCAGCAGGAAGGACAGGGAGAGGACTGAAGCTTTCTTT	CASRKDRERTEAFF
.	TRBD1	TRBV6-1	TRBJ1-5	TGTGCCAGCAGTATGGACAGGCAGCAGCCCCAGCATTTT	CASSMDRQQPQHF
.	.	TRBV18	TRBJ1-1	TGTGCCAGCTCACCACCGACGCTAATGGCCACTGAAGCTTTCTTT	CASSPPTLMATEAFF
.	TRBD2	TRBV6-5	TRBJ2-1	TGTGCCAGCAGCGTCCTAGCGGGAGAGGGATATGAGCAGTTCTTC	CASSVLAGEGYEQFF
.	.	TRBV5-1	TRBJ2-7	TGCGCCAGCAGCTTGCTCGGGAGTCAAGGCGAGCAGTACTTC	CASSLLGSQGEQYF
.	.	TRBV4-3	TRBJ2-2	TGCGCCAGCAGCCAACTTGCTTACACCGGGGAGCTGTTTTTT	CASSQLAYTGELFF
.	.	TRBV18	TRBJ2-3	TGTGCCAGCTCACCGGGGGAAAATACGCAGTATTTT	CASSPGENTQYF
.	TRBD2	TRBV6-5	TRBJ2-5	TGTGCCAGCAGTTACAGCGGGAGTAGGGGGGAGACCCAGTACTTC	CASSYSGSRGETQYF
few	.	TRBV7-8	TRBJ1-2	TGTGCCAGCAGCTTAGACTTATCTGGCTACACCTTC	CASSLDLSGYTF
.	.	TRBV5-1	TRBJ2-3	TGCGCCAGCGGGCCCTCGGGGGTAACCACAGATACGCAGTATTTT	CASGPSGVTTDTQYF
.	TRBD1	TRBV7-9	TRBJ1-2	TGTGCCAGCAGCTTAACTCTGACAGGGTTGGGTAATGGCTACACCTTC	CASSLTLTGLGNGYTF
few	TRBD1	TRBV5-1	TRBJ2-5	TGCGCCAGCGGACCAGGAACAGGGGCTGGGGAGACCCAGTACTTC	CASGPGTGAGETQYF
few	.	TRBV7-9	TRBJ2-7	TGTGCCAGCAGCCACCGGACTACCAACTACGAGCAGTACTTC	CASSHRTTNYEQYF
.	.	TRBV6-5	TRBJ2-5	TGTGCCAGCAGTTACGCTTCCCCGGGCGCAGAGACCCAGTACTTC	CASSYASPGAETQYF
.	TRBD1	TRBV7-2	TRBJ2-1	TGTGCCAGCAGCAGACAGGGACAGACAGAGCAGTTCTTC	CASSRQGQTEQFF
.	.	TRBV28	TRBJ1-2	TGTGCCAGCAGTTTATCTCCAGGGGCCTATGGCTACACCTTC	CASSLSPGAYGYTF
few	TRBD2	TRBV19	TRBJ2-7	TGTGCCAGTAGTATTGGGACTAGCGGGAGTAGGTCCTACGAGCAGTACTTC	CASSIGTSGSRSYEQYF
few	.	TRBV14	TRBJ2-1	TGTGCCAGCAGCCAAGACTACTACAATGAGCAGTTCTTC	CASSQDYYNEQFF
few	.	TRBV7-2	TRBJ1-2	TGTGCCAGCAGCTTAGTCGCGGCCAGCTATGGCTACACCTTC	CASSLVAASYGYTF
.	TRBD1	TRBV2	TRBJ2-7	TGTGCCAGCAGTACAGGGGGTCCCTACGAGCAGTACTTC	CASSTGGPYEQYF
few	.	TRBV4-3	TRBJ2-7	TGCGCCAGCAGCCAAGAGTGGCAGGGTATAATCTACGAGCAGTACTTC	CASSQEWQGIIYEQYF
few	TRBD1	TRBV7-9	TRBJ1-4	TGTGCCAGCAGCTTAACAGGGGGCTCAACTAATGAAAAACTGTTTTTT	CASSLTGGSTNEKLFF
.	.	TRBV19	TRBJ1-5	TGTGCCAGCCGACAGAGCAATCAGCCCCAGCATTTT	CASRQSNQPQHF